The 26 T cell receptor beta chains below were found in one sample sequenced in a study of T cells in Graves' hyperthyroidism and ophthalmopathy. TCR beta CDR3 regions were amplified from RNA. First-round RT-PCR targeting the TCR CDR3 was performed with the HTBI primer set. Each CDR3 protein is one row after TCRdb ran MiXCR on the multiplex PCR reads. The sample lists a few hundred thousand distinct CDR3 sequences; around 45% were seen once. The sample comprised peripheral blood or thyroid tissue (not recorded which). These receptors originate from a woman between 18 and 29 years old with Graves' hyperthyroidism.

The chain recombines TRBV20-1 with TRBJ2-7; 9 bases fit TRBD2. V trimming: 4 bases; J trimming: 1 base; junction bases outside the gene matches: 5. The CDR3 extends over 14 amino acids. The germline V gene encodes CDR1 DFQATT and CDR2 SNEGSKA (reference sequence). CDR3 DNA: TGCAGTGCTAACTCTAGCGGGATTTCCTACGAGCAGTACTTC. Its protein is CSANSSGISYEQYF.

This clonotype was seen repeatedly, ten times or more. V gene TRBV19 combines with J gene TRBJ2-7; no clear D. Trimming stripped 5 bases from V and 3 bases from J, with 11 bases between. This CDR3 is 13 amino acids long. CDR1 and CDR2 (germline): LNHDA, SQIVND (reference sequence). Written as DNA, the CDR3 is TGTGCCAGTAGTGTTGCCATGAACTACGAGCAGTACTTC. Its protein is CASSVAMNYEQYF.

V gene TRBV29-1 combines with J gene TRBJ1-2; 8 nucleotides line up with TRBD1. Germline V CDR1 and CDR2: SQVTM, ANQGSEA. J lost 6 bases, V lost 6 bases, and 6 bases had no gene match. The CDR3 is made up of 12 amino acids. The CDR3 loop is CSVTGAYHGYTF. The CDR3 DNA is TGCAGCGTGACAGGGGCATATCATGGCTACACCTTC.

This clonotype was counted between two and nine times. CDR3 nucleotide sequence: TGTGCCAGCAGCTGGGATGGCACTGAAGCTTTCTTT. This codes for CASSWDGTEAFF. The chain uses TRBV5-5 and TRBJ1-1; no firm D call. V dropped 3 bases and J dropped 4 bases, with 7 bases sitting between them. Germline CDR1 is SGHKS and CDR2 is YYEKEE (reference sequence). CDR3 length equals 12 residues.

The chain is built from TRBV24-1 and TRBJ2-3; D uncertain. Germline-derived CDR1 and CDR2 are KGHDR and SFDVKD. Trimming stripped 3 bases from V and 4 bases from J, with 10 bases between. The CDR3 contains 14 residues. CDR3 amino acids: CATSDSAGADTQYF. The CDR3 DNA is TGTGCCACCAGTGATAGCGCCGGCGCAGATACGCAGTATTTT.

This clonotype has more than one count but fewer than ten. Compared with germline, one end of the junction differs, possibly owing to a read error. The chain recombines TRBV7-9 with TRBJ2-5; possible D gene TRBD1, 8 bases. Germline V gives CDR1 SEHNR, CDR2 FQNEAQ (reference sequence). This CDR3 region has 14 residues. The CDR3 DNA reads as TGCGCCAGCAGCTACACAGGGGGGGGAGAGACCCAGTACTTC. Its translation is CASSYTGGGETQYF. Full variable domain (rest looked up from reference TRBV7-9 and TRBJ2-5): DTGVSQNPRHKITKRGQNVTFRCDPISEHNRLYWYRQTLGQGPEFLTYFQNEAQLEKSRLLSDRFSAERPKGSFSTLEIQRTEQGDSAMYLCASSYTGGGETQYFGPGTRLLVL.

This clonotype was detected only a few times. This chain connects TRBV2 to TRBJ2-5; 8 bases are shared with TRBD1. Germline CDR1 is SNHLY and CDR2 is FYNNEI. CDR3 length: 14 amino acids. V shed 6 bases and J 5 bases; nucleotides not matched to a gene: 8. The CDR3 nucleotides are TGTGCCAGCAGACTATCGACAGGGGACGAGACCCAGTACTTC. The encoded protein is CASRLSTGDETQYF.

The chain carries TRBV29-1 and TRBJ1-5, with D possibly matching TRBD1 (6 bases). The CDR3 length is 14 residues. Looked up from germline, CDR1 is SQVTM and CDR2 is ANQGSEA. Trimming left V 8 bases short and J 2 bases short, with 16 bases between. As DNA, the CDR3 is TGCAGCCCTGGGTCCGGGGGCGGCAATCAGCCCCAGCATTTT. It specifies CSPGSGGGNQPQHF.

A word on this clonotype: The junction differs from germline at one of its ends, possibly a read error. V usage is TRBV9 and J usage is TRBJ1-5, with D hard to call. The V gene's germline CDR1 is SGDLS and CDR2 YYNGEE. This CDR3 is built from 15 residues. The CDR3: CTSSLDGRRNQPQHF. The CDR3 nucleotides are TGTACCAGCAGCTTGGATGGACGGCGCAATCAGCCCCAGCATTTT.

This clonotype was recorded a few times. The DNA of the CDR3 is TGTGCCAGCAGGGTCGTTTACGAGCAGTACTTC. Protein sequence: CASRVVYEQYF. The V and J genes are TRBV2 and TRBJ2-7, with D unclear. Trimming pared 6 bases from V and 4 bases from J, leaving 7 bases between. This CDR3 has 11 residues. Germline values: CDR1 SNHLY, CDR2 FYNNEI. Full variable domain (remainder filled in from reference TRBV2 and TRBJ2-7): EPEVTQTPSHQVTQMGQEVILRCVPISNHLYFYWYRQILGQKVEFLVSFYNNEISEKSEIFDDQFSVERPDGSNFTLKIRSTKLEDSAMYFCASRVVYEQYFGPGTRLTVT.

V usage is TRBV10-3 and J usage is TRBJ1-5; D is possibly TRBD1 (5 bases). The germline gives CDR1 ENHRY, CDR2 SYGVKD. V lost 6 bases and J 11 bases, leaving 14 bases between the germline ends. This CDR3 is 12 amino acids long. CDR3 sequence (DNA): TGTGCCATCAGCGGGGGTTGCGAGACCCAGCATTTT. This codes for CAISGGCETQHF.

This clonotype was found a few times. This CDR3 reads CASRVSYTF. Written as DNA, the CDR3 is TGTGCCAGCAGGGTTTCCTACACCTTC. This rearrangement joins TRBV2 to TRBJ1-2, with D uncertain. Germline V gives CDR1 SNHLY, CDR2 FYNNEI. Trimming removed 6 bases at V and 10 bases at J, with 6 bases between. This CDR3 is 9 amino acids long.

This clonotype has a handful of counts. The genes are TRBV6-5 and TRBJ1-1; TRBD1 is a possible D gene (6 bases). The CDR3 runs 16 residues. Trimming removed 0 bases from V and 1 base from J, with 12 bases in between. In germline, CDR1 is MNHEY, CDR2 SVGAGI. Written as DNA, the CDR3 is TGTGCCAGCAGTTACTCATTTGGGGGGGCGAACACTGAAGCTTTCTTT. Protein: CASSYSFGGANTEAFF.

This chain joins TRBV24-1 and TRBJ1-2; 8 nucleotides line up with TRBD1. J lost 3 bases, V lost 12 bases, and 11 bases had no gene match. This CDR3 has 14 amino acids. Germline CDR1 reads KGHDR; CDR2 reads SFDVKD. CDR3 loop: CASRTGWGDYGYTF. In DNA, the CDR3 is TGTGCCTCCCGGACAGGGTGGGGAGACTATGGCTACACCTTC.

The rearrangement uses TRBV24-1 and TRBJ1-2; 7 bases agree with TRBD1. Germline-derived CDR1 and CDR2 are KGHDR and SFDVKD. Trimming at V came to 11 bases and at J to 3 bases, leaving 5 bases not matched to a gene. The CDR3 extends over 12 amino acids. The CDR3 nucleotides are TGTGCCATGGGACAGATGGACTATGGCTACACCTTC. It translates to CAMGQMDYGYTF.

This rearrangement joins TRBV19 to TRBJ2-7, with D maybe TRBD2 (5 bases). In germline, CDR1 is LNHDA, CDR2 SQIVND (reference sequence). The CDR3 is 12 amino acids. Between the trimmed V and J ends, which lost 9 bases and 6 bases, there was a span of 15 bases. The CDR3 DNA reads TGTGCCAGCCGTCCCTCGGGGTGCGAGCAGTACTTC. Protein product: CASRPSGCEQYF.

The gene calls are TRBV29-1 and TRBJ1-2; D is uncertain. Germline assignment: CDR1 SQVTM and CDR2 ANQGSEA. Trimming stripped 4 bases from V and 2 bases from J, with 8 bases between. The CDR3 length is 12 residues. CDR3 amino acids: CSVGGGNYGYTF. DNA of the CDR3: TGCAGCGTTGGTGGAGGAAACTATGGCTACACCTTC.

The rearrangement joins TRBV9 to TRBJ1-4; no definite D call. The CDR3 has 15 residues. CDR1 and CDR2 from the germline V gene are SGDLS and YYNGEE. The ends were cut back, 3 bases at V and 7 bases at J, with 16 bases in the middle. The chain's CDR3 is CASSDGRSPGEKLFF. CDR3 DNA sequence: TGTGCCAGCAGCGATGGGCGCTCTCCGGGTGAAAAACTGTTTTTT.

The sample holds many counts of this clonotype. The CDR3 nucleotides read TGTGCCAGCAGCTCGAACAGGCCTGAGGATGAAGCTTTCTTT. Encoded protein: CASSSNRPEDEAFF. The gene calls are TRBV7-9 and TRBJ1-1; perhaps TRBD1 as D (5 bases). The CDR3 runs to 14 residues. The V and J ends lost 4 bases and 7 bases respectively, with 16 bases between them. CDR1 and CDR2 (germline): SEHNR, FQNEAQ (reference sequence).

This clonotype was recorded at least ten times. The chain recombines TRBV25-1 with TRBJ2-7; D is undetermined. The CDR3 covers 13 residues. Germline V CDR1 and CDR2: MGHDK, SYGVNS. Trimming took off 9 bases at V and 3 bases at J, with 15 bases between the two ends. The CDR3 DNA reads as TGTGCCAGGGATAACAGCTCCAACTACGAGCAGTACTTC. It encodes CARDNSSNYEQYF.

This clonotype occurred a few times. This chain connects TRBV28 to TRBJ2-7; D is unclear. The V gene's germline CDR1 is MDHEN and CDR2 SYDVKM. The CDR3 consists of 11 residues. Trimming cost V 11 bases and J 6 bases, with 14 bases left between them. This CDR3 reads CALGPPGEQYF. Here the CDR3 DNA reads TGTGCCCTTGGACCGCCGGGCGAGCAGTACTTC.

Turning to this clonotype: A single base separates this from a much larger clone, so it may be a read error. The chain employs TRBV29-1 and TRBJ1-5; maybe TRBD1 (6 bases). Trimming took off 4 bases at V and 1 base at J, with 14 bases between the two ends. CDR1 is SQVTM, CDR2 ANQGSEA, per germline. This CDR3 is 15 amino acids long. The CDR3 loop is CSVAQGGLSNQPQHF. CDR3 nucleotides: TGCAGCGTTGCCCAAGGGGGTCTGAGCAATCAGCCCCAGCATTTT.

This clonotype has only a few counts. The chain recombines TRBV20-1 with TRBJ1-1; the D is unclear. Trimming cost V 4 bases and J 0 bases, with 9 bases left between them. The germline gives CDR1 DFQATT, CDR2 SNEGSKA (reference sequence). The length of the CDR3 is 13 residues. DNA of the CDR3: TGCAGTGCTAAGACCGGGGTGAACACTGAAGCTTTCTTT. Translating gives CSAKTGVNTEAFF.

This clonotype was picked up a small number of times. The chain couples TRBV24-1 to TRBJ1-1; 9 positions match TRBD1. Trimming cost V 3 bases and J 1 base; bases outside gene matches: 20. CDR1 and CDR2 (germline): KGHDR, SFDVKD. CDR3 length equals 21 residues. The CDR3 DNA sequence: TGTGCCACCAGTGATGGGGACAGGGCTGGGCTGGGGGCGAAAGCGAACACTGAAGCTTTCTTT. Its translation: CATSDGDRAGLGAKANTEAFF.

The chain couples TRBV25-1 to TRBJ1-2, with TRBD1 identical over 7 bases. This CDR3 comprises 14 residues. Looked up from germline, CDR1 is MGHDK and CDR2 is SYGVNS. J lost 3 bases, V lost 7 bases, and 8 bases had no gene match. This chain's CDR3 is CASNHYGTDYGYTF. The CDR3 DNA reads TGTGCCAGCAATCACTACGGGACAGACTATGGCTACACCTTC.

The rearrangement joins TRBV10-3 to TRBJ1-2, with D hard to call. CDR3 length: 14 residues. CDR1 and CDR2 (germline): ENHRY, SYGVKD. The germline V and J ends were trimmed by 0 bases and 4 bases, with 9 bases remaining between them. The CDR3: CAISESILFYGYTF. CDR3 coding DNA: TGTGCCATCAGTGAGTCTATCCTTTTCTATGGCTACACCTTC.